This passage covers 4 T cell receptor beta chains from one sample sequenced in a study of human T cells and chemical hapten exposure. The time point is: patch test 1, 2 weeks after DPC sensitization. As for treatment: therapeutic diphenylcyclopropenone sensitization with weekly scalp DPC. MiXCR was run by TCRdb on the RACE reads, yielding one entry per CDR3 protein. The repertoire includes some 190,000 distinct CDR3 sequences, approximately 20% of them detected once, and under 7% sits in the top ten. The source was whole blood, collected in connection with sensitization to the hapten diphenylcyclopropenone (DPC). The receptor set was obtained from a woman aged 45-65 years with alopecia areata. Some clones in this sample may be carry-over from other donors' samples.

The V call is TRBV25-1, the J call TRBJ1-2; D gene uncertain. The germline V gene encodes CDR1 MGHDK and CDR2 SYGVNS. This CDR3 has 13 residues. The V end lost 4 bases, the J end lost 4 bases, and 10 bases lay between the germline ends. The CDR3 DNA follows: TGTGCCAGCAGTGTCGGTCGGAGCTATGGCTACACCTTC. It encodes CASSVGRSYGYTF.

The rearrangement links TRBV21-1 to TRBJ2-7; no check of the table's D call, TRBD2, against the DNA was made. TRBV21-1 is noted as a pseudogene. The CDR3 sequence is 14 residues long. The CDR3 region has the DNA TGTGCCAGCAGAGAGACTAAATGCTCCTACGAGCAGTACTTC. Protein sequence: CASRETKCSYEQYF.

The J gene is TRBJ1-4, the V gene TRBV29-1, with 8 nucleotides matching TRBD1. The CDR3 totals 14 residues. Germline trimming cut 6 bases from V and 5 bases from J; bases unmatched to any gene: 8. Germline CDR1 and CDR2: SQVTM and ANQGSEA. This CDR3 is CSVSTGGSNEKLFF. CDR3 nucleotides: TGCAGCGTCTCAACAGGGGGATCCAATGAAAAACTGTTTTTT.

This clonotype was recorded a few times. This chain connects TRBV20-1 to TRBJ2-1; 8 bases line up with TRBD2. V lost 2 bases to trimming and J lost 4 bases; unmatched junction nucleotides: 1. The CDR3 has 13 residues. Germline V gene lookup returns CDR1 DFQATT and CDR2 SNEGSKA (reference sequence). CDR3 sequence: CSARTGGYNEQFF. CDR3 coding DNA: TGCAGTGCTAGAACGGGAGGGTACAATGAGCAGTTCTTC.